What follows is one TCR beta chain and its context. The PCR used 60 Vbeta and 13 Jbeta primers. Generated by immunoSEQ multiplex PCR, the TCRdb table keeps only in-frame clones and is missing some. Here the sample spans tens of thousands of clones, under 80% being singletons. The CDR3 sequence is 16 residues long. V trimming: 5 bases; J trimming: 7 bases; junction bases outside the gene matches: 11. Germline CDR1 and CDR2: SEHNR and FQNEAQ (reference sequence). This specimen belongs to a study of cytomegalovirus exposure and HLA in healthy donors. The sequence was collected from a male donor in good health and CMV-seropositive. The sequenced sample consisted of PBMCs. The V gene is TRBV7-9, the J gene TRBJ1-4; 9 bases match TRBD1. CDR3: CASSRTGTGLSEKLFF. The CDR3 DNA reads TGTGCCAGCAGCAGGACCGGGACAGGGCTGTCTGAAAAACTGTTTTTT.